This T cell receptor (beta chain) was obtained from a study of blood T cell repertoires in COVID-19. About the study: Material from acute and convalescent COVID-19 was sourced from the United States, Italy and Spain. T cells, B-cell-depleted T cells, or PBMCs supplied cDNA or gDNA.

Assay: immunoSEQ multiplex PCR; the TCRdb copy retains only in-frame clones and omits some. The data contain approximately 100,000 clones, about 90% of them singletons. The Seattle patients, enrolled during active infection, were followed longitudinally. Material: peripheral blood. This clonotype originated in a human donor with COVID-19, enrolled during active disease. The donor label of this sample is uncertain.

CDR3 bases: TGTGCCACCAGCAGTGGAGACAGAACCTACGAGCAGTACTTC. It encodes CATSSGDRTYEQYF. The V gene is TRBV15, the J gene TRBJ2-7; D is possibly TRBD1 (5 bases). CDR1 LNHNV and CDR2 YYDKDF come from the germline V gene (reference sequence). V was trimmed by 3 bases and J by 2 bases, leaving 11 bases between them. This CDR3 region has 14 residues.